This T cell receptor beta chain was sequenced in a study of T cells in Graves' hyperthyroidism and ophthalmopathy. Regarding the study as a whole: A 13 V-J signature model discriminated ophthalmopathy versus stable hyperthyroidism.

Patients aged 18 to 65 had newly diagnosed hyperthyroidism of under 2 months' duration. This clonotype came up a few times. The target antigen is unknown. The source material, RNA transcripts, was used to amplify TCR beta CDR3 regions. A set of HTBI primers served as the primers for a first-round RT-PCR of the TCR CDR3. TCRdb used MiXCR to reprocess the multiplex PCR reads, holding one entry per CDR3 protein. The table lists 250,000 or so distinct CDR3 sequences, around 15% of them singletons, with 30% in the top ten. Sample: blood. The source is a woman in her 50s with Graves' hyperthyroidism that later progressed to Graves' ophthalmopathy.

The CDR3: CASSVGSGSPTGELFF. CDR3 nucleotide sequence: TGTGCCAGCAGCGTAGGAAGCGGGAGTCCTACCGGGGAGCTGTTTTTT. The rearrangement joins TRBV9 to TRBJ2-2, with 8 bases fitting TRBD2. The V gene's germline CDR1 is SGDLS and CDR2 YYNGEE. The CDR3 contains 16 residues. V was pared by 0 bases and J by 5 bases, with 6 bases of the junction left unmatched.